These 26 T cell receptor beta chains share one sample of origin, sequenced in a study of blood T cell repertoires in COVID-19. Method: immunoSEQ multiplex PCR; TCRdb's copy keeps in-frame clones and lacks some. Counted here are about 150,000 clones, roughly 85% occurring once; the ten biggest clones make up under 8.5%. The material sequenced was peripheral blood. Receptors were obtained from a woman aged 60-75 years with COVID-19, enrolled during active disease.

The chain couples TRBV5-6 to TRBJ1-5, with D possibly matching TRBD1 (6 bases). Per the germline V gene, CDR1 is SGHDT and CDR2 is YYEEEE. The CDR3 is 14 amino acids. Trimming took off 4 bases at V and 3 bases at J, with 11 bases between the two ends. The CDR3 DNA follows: TGTGCCAGCAGCATCCAGGGGATCAATCAGCCCCAGCATTTT. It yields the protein CASSIQGINQPQHF.

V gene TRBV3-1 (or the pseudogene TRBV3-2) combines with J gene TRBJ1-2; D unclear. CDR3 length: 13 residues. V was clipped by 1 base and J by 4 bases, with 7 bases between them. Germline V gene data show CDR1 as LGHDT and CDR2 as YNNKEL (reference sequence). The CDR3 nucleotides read TGTGCCAGCAGCCAAGGCCCCAGCTATGGCTACACCTTC. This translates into CASSQGPSYGYTF.

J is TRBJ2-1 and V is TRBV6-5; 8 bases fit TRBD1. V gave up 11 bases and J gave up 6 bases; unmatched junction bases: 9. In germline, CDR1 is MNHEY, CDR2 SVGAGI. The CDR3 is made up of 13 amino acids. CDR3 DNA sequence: TGTGCCTCCCGAGGGACAGGCTCCAATGAGCAGTTCTTC. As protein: CASRGTGSNEQFF.

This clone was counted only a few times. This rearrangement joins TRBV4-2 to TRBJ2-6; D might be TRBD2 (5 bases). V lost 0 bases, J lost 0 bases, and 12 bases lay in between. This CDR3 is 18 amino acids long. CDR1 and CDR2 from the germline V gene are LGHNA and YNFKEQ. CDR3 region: CASSQEEAVISGANVLTF. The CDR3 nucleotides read TGTGCCAGCAGCCAAGAAGAAGCGGTGATCTCTGGGGCCAACGTCCTGACTTTC.

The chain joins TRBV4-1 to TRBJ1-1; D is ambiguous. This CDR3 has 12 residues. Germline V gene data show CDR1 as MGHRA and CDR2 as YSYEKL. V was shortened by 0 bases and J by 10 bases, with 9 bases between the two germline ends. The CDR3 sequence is CASSQDRRAAFF. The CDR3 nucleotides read TGCGCCAGCAGCCAAGACCGGAGGGCAGCTTTCTTT.

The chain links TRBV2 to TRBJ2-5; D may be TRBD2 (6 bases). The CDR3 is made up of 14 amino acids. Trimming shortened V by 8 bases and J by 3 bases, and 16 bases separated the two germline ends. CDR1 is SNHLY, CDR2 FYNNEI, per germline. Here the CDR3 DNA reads TGTGCCAGCGGAGAACAGTGGAGGGAAGAGACCCAGTACTTC. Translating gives CASGEQWREETQYF.

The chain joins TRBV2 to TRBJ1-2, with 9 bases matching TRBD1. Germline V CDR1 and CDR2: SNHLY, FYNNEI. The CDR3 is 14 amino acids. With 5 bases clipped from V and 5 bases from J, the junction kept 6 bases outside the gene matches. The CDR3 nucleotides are TGTGCCAGCAGTACACAGGGGGCGCGTTATGGCTACACCTTC. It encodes CASSTQGARYGYTF.

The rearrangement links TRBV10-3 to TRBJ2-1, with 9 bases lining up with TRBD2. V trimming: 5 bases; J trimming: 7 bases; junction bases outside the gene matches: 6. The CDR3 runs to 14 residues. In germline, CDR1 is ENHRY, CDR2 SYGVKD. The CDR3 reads CAISSSSGNNEQFF. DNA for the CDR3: TGTGCCATCAGTAGTTCTAGCGGGAATAATGAGCAGTTCTTC.

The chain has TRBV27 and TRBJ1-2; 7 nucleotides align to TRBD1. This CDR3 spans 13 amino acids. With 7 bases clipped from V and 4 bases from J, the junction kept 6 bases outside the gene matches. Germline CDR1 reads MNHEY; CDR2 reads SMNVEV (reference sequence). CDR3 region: CASTRGQGYGYTF. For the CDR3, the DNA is TGTGCCAGCACTAGGGGGCAGGGCTATGGCTACACCTTC.

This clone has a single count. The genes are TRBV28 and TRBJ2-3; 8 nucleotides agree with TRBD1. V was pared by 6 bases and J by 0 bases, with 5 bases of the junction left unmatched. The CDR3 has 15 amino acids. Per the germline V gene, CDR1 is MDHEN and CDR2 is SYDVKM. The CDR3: CASSRQGLSTDTQYF. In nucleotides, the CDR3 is TGTGCCAGCAGCCGACAGGGGCTAAGCACAGATACGCAGTATTTT.

CDR3 coding DNA: TGCGCCAGCAGCTTAAGACAGGCTAATGAAAAACTGTTTTTT. Translating gives CASSLRQANEKLFF. The chain joins TRBV5-1 to TRBJ1-4, with D perhaps matching TRBD1 (6 bases). CDR1 is SGHRS, CDR2 YFSETQ, per germline. V gave up 2 bases and J gave up 3 bases, with 8 bases separating them. The CDR3 is 14 residues long.

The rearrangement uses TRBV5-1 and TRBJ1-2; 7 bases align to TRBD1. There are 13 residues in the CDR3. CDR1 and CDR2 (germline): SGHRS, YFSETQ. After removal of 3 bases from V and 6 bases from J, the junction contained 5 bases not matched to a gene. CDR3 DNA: TGCGCCAGCAGCTACCAGGGGGAGGATGGCTACACCTTC. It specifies CASSYQGEDGYTF.

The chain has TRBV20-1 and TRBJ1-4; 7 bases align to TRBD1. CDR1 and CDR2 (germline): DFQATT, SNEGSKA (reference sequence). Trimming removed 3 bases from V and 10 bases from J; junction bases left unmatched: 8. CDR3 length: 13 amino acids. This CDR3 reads CSASTGTEGKLFF. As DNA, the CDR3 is TGCAGTGCTAGTACCGGGACAGAAGGAAAACTGTTTTTT.

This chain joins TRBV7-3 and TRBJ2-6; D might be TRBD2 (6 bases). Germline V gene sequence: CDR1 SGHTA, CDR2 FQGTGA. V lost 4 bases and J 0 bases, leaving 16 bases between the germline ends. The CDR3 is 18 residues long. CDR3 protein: CASSSPGTSYSGANVLTF. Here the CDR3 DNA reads TGTGCCAGCAGCTCCCCCGGGACTTCCTACTCTGGGGCCAACGTCCTGACTTTC.

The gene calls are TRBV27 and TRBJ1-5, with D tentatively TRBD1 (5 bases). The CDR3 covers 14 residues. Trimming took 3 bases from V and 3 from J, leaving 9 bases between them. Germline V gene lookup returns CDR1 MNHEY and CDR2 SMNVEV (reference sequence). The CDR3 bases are TGTGCCAGCAGTTTCGCAGGGTACAATCAGCCCCAGCATTTT. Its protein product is CASSFAGYNQPQHF.

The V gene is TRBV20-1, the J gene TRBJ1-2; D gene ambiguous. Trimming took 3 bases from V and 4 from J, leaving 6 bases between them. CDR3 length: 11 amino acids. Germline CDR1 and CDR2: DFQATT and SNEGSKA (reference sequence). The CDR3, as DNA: TGCAGTGCTAGGTCGAGCTATGGCTACACCTTC. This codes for CSARSSYGYTF.

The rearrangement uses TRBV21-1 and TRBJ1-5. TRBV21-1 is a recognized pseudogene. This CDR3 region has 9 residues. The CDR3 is CASIQPQHF. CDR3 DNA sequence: TGTGCCAGCATACAGCCCCAGCATTTT.

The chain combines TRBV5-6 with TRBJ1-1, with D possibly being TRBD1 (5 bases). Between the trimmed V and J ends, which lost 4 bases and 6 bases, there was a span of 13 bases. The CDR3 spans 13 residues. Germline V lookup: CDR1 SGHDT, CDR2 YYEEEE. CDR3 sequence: CASSPGGRAEAFF. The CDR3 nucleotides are TGTGCCAGCAGCCCGGGGGGAAGGGCTGAAGCTTTCTTT.

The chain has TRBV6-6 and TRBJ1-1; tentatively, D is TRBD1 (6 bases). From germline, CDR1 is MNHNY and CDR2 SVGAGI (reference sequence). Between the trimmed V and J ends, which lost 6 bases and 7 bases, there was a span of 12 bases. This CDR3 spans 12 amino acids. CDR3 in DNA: TGTGCCAGCAGCCGACAGGATGGTGAAGCTTTCTTT. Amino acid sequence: CASSRQDGEAFF.

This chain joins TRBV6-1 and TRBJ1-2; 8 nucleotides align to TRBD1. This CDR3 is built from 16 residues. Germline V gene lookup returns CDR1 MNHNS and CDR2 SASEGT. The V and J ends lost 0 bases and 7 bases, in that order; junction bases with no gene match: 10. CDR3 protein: CASSEAAVFRGLGYTF. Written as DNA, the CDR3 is TGTGCCAGCAGTGAAGCGGCGGTCTTCAGGGGGCTTGGCTACACCTTC.

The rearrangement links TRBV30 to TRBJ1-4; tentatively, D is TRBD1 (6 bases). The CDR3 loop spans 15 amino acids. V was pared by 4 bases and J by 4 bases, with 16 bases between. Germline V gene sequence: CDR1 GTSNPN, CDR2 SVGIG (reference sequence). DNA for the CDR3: TGTGCCTGGAACTCCTACCAGGGGAGTAATGAAAAACTGTTTTTT. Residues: CAWNSYQGSNEKLFF.

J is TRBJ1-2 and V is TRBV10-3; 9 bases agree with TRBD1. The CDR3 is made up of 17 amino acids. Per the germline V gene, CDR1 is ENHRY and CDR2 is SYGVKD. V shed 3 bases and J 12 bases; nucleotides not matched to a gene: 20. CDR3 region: CAISDTDRGRKASTDTF. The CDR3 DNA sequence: TGTGCCATCAGTGATACGGACAGGGGTCGCAAGGCGAGTACTGACACCTTC.

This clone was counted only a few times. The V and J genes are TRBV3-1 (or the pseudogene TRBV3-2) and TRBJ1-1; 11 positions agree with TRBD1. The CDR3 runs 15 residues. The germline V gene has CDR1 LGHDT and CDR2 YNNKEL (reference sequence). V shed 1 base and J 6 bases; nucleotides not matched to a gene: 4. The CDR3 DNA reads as TGTGCCAGCAGCCAAGGGACAGGGGGCTTCGCTGAAGCTTTCTTT. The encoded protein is CASSQGTGGFAEAFF.

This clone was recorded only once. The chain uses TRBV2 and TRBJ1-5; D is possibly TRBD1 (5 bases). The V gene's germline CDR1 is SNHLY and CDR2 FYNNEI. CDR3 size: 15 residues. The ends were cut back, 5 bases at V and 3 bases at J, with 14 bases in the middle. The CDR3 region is CASSKGLSPNQPQHF. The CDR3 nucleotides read TGTGCCAGCAGTAAGGGACTCTCACCCAATCAGCCCCAGCATTTT. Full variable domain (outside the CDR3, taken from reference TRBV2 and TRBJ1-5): EPEVTQTPSHQVTQMGQEVILRCVPISNHLYFYWYRQILGQKVEFLVSFYNNEISEKSEIFDDQFSVERPDGSNFTLKIRSTKLEDSAMYFCASSKGLSPNQPQHFGDGTRLSIL.

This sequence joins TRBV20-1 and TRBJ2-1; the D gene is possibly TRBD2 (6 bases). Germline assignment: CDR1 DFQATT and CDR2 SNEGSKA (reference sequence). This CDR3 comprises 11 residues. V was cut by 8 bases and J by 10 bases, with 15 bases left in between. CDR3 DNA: TGCAGTCCCGCTGTCGGAGGGGAGCAGTTCTTC. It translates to CSPAVGGEQFF.

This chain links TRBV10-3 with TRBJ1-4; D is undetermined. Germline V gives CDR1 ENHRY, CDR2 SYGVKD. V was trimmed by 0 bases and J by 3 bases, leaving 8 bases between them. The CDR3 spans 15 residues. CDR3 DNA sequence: TGTGCCATCAGTGAGTCCCTCGGGGCTAATGAAAAACTGTTTTTT. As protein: CAISESLGANEKLFF.